This TCR beta chain was sequenced for a study of naive and memory T cell subsets. Regarding the study as a whole: In naive cells, over 90% of TCR sequences were seen only once. Naive repertoires, especially CD8, held a few larger clonotypes, possibly memory cells re-expressing CD45RA. Findings for naive and memory subsets could not be checked against ground truth.

With V trimmed by 1 base and J by 8 bases, 13 bases remained unmatched. The CDR3 loop spans 16 amino acids. Germline V gene data show CDR1 as PRHDT and CDR2 as FYEKMQ (reference sequence). This clonotype was counted only a few times. Its antigen remains unknown. Both TRBC1 and TRBC2 were covered by a beta constant-region primer of two equimolar oligonucleotides. Ligated cDNA was amplified by four rounds of PCR with nested alpha and beta constant-region primers and SP2. From the UMI-ligation and nested PCR reads, TCRdb called clonotypes with MiXCR, one entry per CDR3 protein. The repertoire holds more than 120,000 distinct CDR3 sequences, with around 21% as singletons.

This rearrangement joins TRBV13 to TRBJ1-2; TRBD1 agrees at 7 bases. Sequencing was performed on naive CD8+ T cells from blood. This receptor was taken from a human donor in good health. CDR3 loop: CASSLVPPDRDHGYTF. CDR3 bases: TGTGCCAGCAGCTTAGTCCCCCCCGACAGGGACCACGGCTACACCTTC.